This is a list of T cell receptor beta chains from one sample in a study of molecular identifiers for immune sequencing clone quantification. Each CDR3 protein is one row after TCRdb ran MiXCR on the PCR reads. This table holds 300,000 to 400,000 distinct CDR3 sequences, 20% to 25% found once. The sequenced sample consisted of naive CD8+ T cells from blood, with Jurkat cell RNA spiked in. The receptors originated from a human donor in good health. Some libraries in this study had Jurkat cell RNA spiked in. Each CDR3 is given with its conserved first and last residue. The D gene is left open where the match is weak. For some rows the clone size is stated as once, few or many, or as a class when expanded; others skip it.

d_call clone_size j_call v_call cdr3_aa cdr3_nt
- - TRBJ2-1 TRBV5-6 CASSLYNERFF TGTGCCAGCAGCTTATACAATGAGCGGTTCTTC
TRBD1 many TRBJ2-7 TRBV5-6 CASSLVGDSEQYF TGTGCCAGCAGCTTGGTAGGGGACAGCGAGCAGTACTTC
TRBD1 many TRBJ2-7 TRBV4-3 CASSQVVQGAGEQYF TGCGCCAGCAGCCAAGTGGTGCAGGGGGCGGGGGAGCAGTACTTC
TRBD1 many TRBJ1-1 TRBV29-1 CSVEDQGATEAFF TGCAGCGTTGAAGATCAGGGGGCGACTGAAGCTTTCTTT
- many TRBJ2-7 TRBV4-2 CASSQQEGPGDEQYF TGTGCCAGCAGCCAGCAGGAGGGCCCTGGGGACGAGCAGTACTTC
TRBD2 many TRBJ2-5 TRBV12-3/TRBV12-4 CASSLTSGGRETQYF TGTGCCAGCAGTTTAACTAGCGGGGGGCGGGAGACCCAGTACTTC
TRBD1 many TRBJ2-5 TRBV12-3/TRBV12-4 CASSSQTGKGETQYF TGTGCCAGCAGTTCCCAGACAGGGAAGGGAGAGACCCAGTACTTC
- many TRBJ2-3 TRBV7-9 CASSRRVDTQYF TGTGCCAGCAGCAGAAGGGTAGATACGCAGTATTTT
- many TRBJ2-7 TRBV7-9 CASSKGITYEQYF TGTGCCAGCAGCAAGGGCATCACCTACGAGCAGTACTTC
- many TRBJ2-7 TRBV29-1 CSASRASSYEQYF TGCAGCGCAAGCCGGGCCAGCTCCTACGAGCAGTACTTC
- many TRBJ2-7 TRBV28 CASSPLRLDEQYF TGTGCCAGCAGTCCCCTCCGACTAGACGAGCAGTACTTC
- many TRBJ2-5 TRBV27 CASSFTPVETQYF TGTGCCAGCAGTTTTACTCCTGTTGAGACCCAGTACTTC
- - TRBJ2-5 TRBV3-1 CASSQVADYETQYF TGTGCCAGCAGCCAAGTGGCAGATTACGAGACCCAGTACTTC
- many TRBJ2-1 TRBV30 CAWKIAASYDEQFF TGTGCCTGGAAGATAGCGGCGTCTTACGATGAGCAGTTCTTC
- many TRBJ1-1 TRBV6-2/TRBV6-3 CASSYSRGTGPEAFF TGTGCCAGCAGTTACTCGAGGGGGACTGGCCCTGAAGCTTTCTTT
- many TRBJ2-3 TRBV27 CASSFLGGITDTQYF TGTGCCAGCAGTTTTTTGGGGGGCATCACAGATACGCAGTATTTT
TRBD1 - TRBJ2-1 TRBV11-2 CASAYFGTGEGNEQFF TGTGCCAGCGCATATTTCGGGACAGGGGAGGGCAATGAGCAGTTCTTC
TRBD2 many TRBJ2-5 TRBV10-2 CASSDPAGAQETQYF TGCGCCAGCAGTGACCCAGCGGGGGCCCAAGAGACCCAGTACTTC
- - TRBJ1-4 TRBV6-2/TRBV6-3 CACSPLSGKLFF TGTGCCTGCAGCCCTCTCAGCGGCAAACTGTTTTTT
- - TRBJ2-7 TRBV5-8 CASINFGDPDEQYF TGTGCCAGCATCAACTTCGGGGACCCCGACGAGCAGTACTTC
TRBD1 many TRBJ2-1 TRBV7-9 CASSHTSGGSYNEQFF TGTGCCAGCAGCCACACGTCAGGGGGCTCCTACAATGAGCAGTTCTTC
TRBD2 many TRBJ2-5 TRBV4-1 CASSQVFPGEGETQYF TGCGCCAGCAGCCAAGTTTTCCCGGGGGAGGGGGAGACCCAGTACTTC
TRBD1 once TRBJ2-3 TRBV4-1 CASSQGQGISDTQYF TGCGCCAGCAGCCAAGGACAGGGGATTAGTGATACGCAGTATTTT
TRBD2 few TRBJ2-7 TRBV7-9 CASSPGLVSYEQYF TGTGCCAGCAGCCCGGGACTAGTTTCCTACGAGCAGTACTTC
- many TRBJ1-5 TRBV12-3/TRBV12-4 CASSYSGGGRSGPQPQHF TGTGCCAGCAGTTATTCGGGGGGCGGCAGGTCCGGCCCTCAGCCCCAGCATTTT
TRBD1 many TRBJ1-5 TRBV12-3/TRBV12-4 CASSRDRVDQPQHF TGTGCCAGTAGCAGAGACAGGGTTGACCAGCCCCAGCATTTT
- many TRBJ2-5 TRBV28 CASSLNAHSQNHLRETQYF TGTGCCAGCAGCCTAAACGCTCACAGCCAGAACCATTTGCGTGAGACCCAGTACTTC
- - TRBJ1-5 TRBV19 CASTSPGDQPQHF TGTGCCAGTACCTCCCCGGGGGATCAGCCCCAGCATTTT
TRBD1 many TRBJ2-3 TRBV28 CASSTGQGGDTQYF TGTGCCAGCAGCACGGGACAGGGTGGAGATACGCAGTATTTT
TRBD1 - TRBJ2-7 TRBV14 CASSQGTGPSYEQYF TGTGCCAGCAGCCAAGGGACAGGGCCCTCCTACGAGCAGTACTTC
- many TRBJ2-1 TRBV7-9 CASSPDSRNYNEQFF TGTGCCAGCAGCCCGGACAGCAGGAACTACAATGAGCAGTTCTTC
- few TRBJ1-1 TRBV6-1 CASSDRSSENTEAFF TGTGCCAGCAGTGACAGGAGTTCTGAAAACACTGAAGCTTTCTTT
- few TRBJ2-7 TRBV13 CASSSRDEAYEQYF TGTGCCAGCAGCAGCCGGGACGAAGCCTACGAGCAGTACTTC
- - TRBJ2-7 TRBV27 CASSLRQGLSYEQYF TGTGCCAGCAGTCTAAGGCAGGGCCTCTCCTACGAGCAGTACTTC
- many TRBJ2-2 TRBV6-5 CASSLGEITGELFF TGTGCCAGCAGTTTGGGGGAGATCACCGGGGAGCTGTTTTTT
- few TRBJ1-6 TRBV27 CASNPLGGDSPLHF TGTGCCAGCAACCCCCTGGGGGGAGACTCACCCCTCCACTTT
TRBD1 - TRBJ1-2 TRBV7-9 CACSSRDRGVNGYTF TGTGCCTGCAGCAGCCGGGACAGGGGTGTCAATGGCTACACCTTC
TRBD2 many TRBJ2-7 TRBV20-1 CSAMTSGRRTYEQYF TGCAGTGCTATGACTAGCGGGAGAAGGACCTACGAGCAGTACTTC
TRBD2 - TRBJ2-7 TRBV19 CASSTALGGVHEQYF TGTGCCAGTAGTACCGCTTTGGGGGGGGTCCACGAGCAGTACTTC
TRBD1 many TRBJ1-5 TRBV6-2/TRBV6-3 CASSYSDRGGFGNQPQHF TGTGCCAGCAGTTACTCAGACAGGGGAGGCTTCGGCAATCAGCCCCAGCATTTT
- - TRBJ2-5 TRBV4-1 CASSQDPRGAYQETQYF TGCGCCAGCAGCCAAGACCCCAGGGGCGCTTACCAAGAGACCCAGTACTTC
- many TRBJ2-2 TRBV7-8 CASLHGSGELFF TGTGCCAGCCTGCATGGATCCGGGGAGCTGTTTTTT